Each of the 21 T cell receptor beta chains below was sequenced from the same sample in a study of blood T cell repertoires in COVID-19. The data were produced by immunoSEQ multiplex PCR, yet TCRdb's version contains in-frame clones alone and is incomplete. The table records approximately 80,000 clones, 81% of them present only once. The sample consisted of peripheral blood. Every receptor here comes from an elderly man with acute or convalescent COVID-19.

The rearrangement joins TRBV9 to TRBJ2-5, with 8 bases lining up with TRBD2. Germline CDR1 reads SGDLS; CDR2 reads YYNGEE. The CDR3 is 15 residues long. Germline trimming cut 3 bases from V and 5 bases from J; bases unmatched to any gene: 9. The CDR3 reads CASSAREGGLETQYF. The CDR3 DNA is TGTGCCAGCAGCGCCCGGGAGGGAGGGTTGGAGACCCAGTACTTC.

The chain combines TRBV3-1 (or the pseudogene TRBV3-2) with TRBJ1-2; 7 bases agree with TRBD1. This CDR3 has 15 residues. J gave up 4 bases and V 4 bases, and 9 bases lay outside the gene matches. Germline values: CDR1 LGHDT, CDR2 YNNKEL (reference sequence). The CDR3 reads CASSRKGGEGYGYTF. The DNA of the CDR3 is TGTGCCAGCAGCCGAAAAGGGGGCGAGGGCTATGGCTACACCTTC.

This clone appeared a few times. Here the CDR3 DNA reads TGTGCCACCAGCAGAGGGGACAGGGGCAATCAGCCCCAGCATTTT. This sequence encodes CATSRGDRGNQPQHF. The chain is built from TRBV15 and TRBJ1-5, with TRBD1 identical over 9 bases. Trimming at V came to 1 base and at J to 2 bases, leaving 0 bases not matched to a gene. The germline V gene encodes CDR1 LNHNV and CDR2 YYDKDF (reference sequence). CDR3 length equals 15 residues.

This chain joins TRBV6-5 and TRBJ1-1; a possible D gene is TRBD1 (6 bases). The CDR3 spans 13 residues. Germline lookup yields CDR1 MNHEY and CDR2 SVGAGI. V dropped 7 bases and J dropped 3 bases, with 12 bases sitting between them. The CDR3 region is CASTTQGDTEAFF. For the CDR3, the DNA is TGTGCCAGCACCACACAGGGTGACACTGAAGCTTTCTTT.

This chain links TRBV6-6 with TRBJ2-5; 8 bases are a match to TRBD1. The CDR3 is 14 residues long. V lost 3 bases and J lost 5; bases outside the gene matches: 5. The germline CDR1 and CDR2 sequences are MNHNY and SVGAGI (reference sequence). The CDR3 is CASSYGTGSETQYF. The CDR3 DNA is TGTGCCAGCAGTTATGGGACAGGATCGGAGACCCAGTACTTC.

The chain is built from TRBV29-1 and TRBJ1-1; a possible D gene is TRBD1 (6 bases). Germline V CDR1 and CDR2: SQVTM, ANQGSEA. The CDR3 spans 13 residues. V dropped 7 bases and J dropped 0 bases, with 12 bases sitting between them. The CDR3 sequence is CSAKQGLNTEAFF. DNA for the CDR3: TGCAGCGCCAAACAGGGTTTGAACACTGAAGCTTTCTTT.

The V gene is TRBV30, the J gene TRBJ2-7; 9 bases are shared with TRBD2. Unmatched junction bases numbered 8, after V lost 5 bases and J lost 6 bases. In germline, CDR1 is GTSNPN, CDR2 SVGIG (reference sequence). This CDR3 region has 13 residues. In DNA form, the CDR3 reads TGTGCCTGGGCGCGGGAGGGCCGGTTCGAGCAGTACTTC. Translation gives CAWAREGRFEQYF.

This sequence joins TRBV15 and TRBJ2-2; D not resolved. The germline gives CDR1 LNHNV, CDR2 YYDKDF (reference sequence). The length of the CDR3 is 16 residues. The germline V and J ends were trimmed by 1 base and 4 bases, with 13 bases remaining between them. Here the CDR3 reads CATSRARNLGTGELFF. For the CDR3, the DNA is TGTGCCACCAGCAGAGCGAGGAATTTGGGCACCGGGGAGCTGTTTTTT.

This chain connects TRBV29-1 to TRBJ1-1; D unresolved. V was trimmed by 4 bases and J by 4 bases, leaving 13 bases between them. The CDR3 runs 13 residues. CDR1 and CDR2 from the germline V gene are SQVTM and ANQGSEA. CDR3 in amino acids: CSVVREESTEAFF. CDR3 coding DNA: TGCAGCGTTGTACGGGAGGAGAGCACTGAAGCTTTCTTT.

The sample holds a few counts of this clone. The gene calls are TRBV5-1 and TRBJ2-2, with 10 bases lining up with TRBD1. From germline, CDR1 is SGHRS and CDR2 YFSETQ. J gave up 5 bases and V 5 bases, and 6 bases lay outside the gene matches. The CDR3 totals 15 residues. CDR3 region: CASRDPGQGTGELFF. Written as DNA, the CDR3 is TGCGCCAGCAGGGATCCGGGACAGGGGACCGGGGAGCTGTTTTTT.

The rearrangement uses TRBV12-5 and TRBJ2-7; a possible D gene is TRBD1 (6 bases). V lost 4 bases and J 4 bases, leaving 14 bases between the germline ends. CDR3 length equals 14 residues. Germline V gene lookup returns CDR1 LGHNT and CDR2 FRNRAP. The CDR3 is CASGYQGKPYEQYF. As DNA, the CDR3 is TGTGCTAGTGGTTATCAGGGGAAGCCTTACGAGCAGTACTTC.

The chain joins TRBV19 to TRBJ1-3; 9 nucleotides agree with TRBD1. Trimming removed 3 bases from V and 3 bases from J; junction bases left unmatched: 6. Germline CDR1 reads LNHDA; CDR2 reads SQIVND (reference sequence). The CDR3 has 16 residues. The CDR3 nucleotides are TGTGCCAGTAGTATGATGGGACAGGGTCTTGGAAACACCATATATTTT. Translated, it gives CASSMMGQGLGNTIYF.

The chain joins TRBV6-5 to TRBJ1-6; TRBD1 matches at 7 bases. The V gene end was trimmed by 2 bases and the J gene end by 1 base; junction bases not matched to a gene: 2. This CDR3 contains 16 residues. Germline CDR1 is MNHEY and CDR2 is SVGAGI. CDR3 loop: CASSYRGRSYNSPLHF. The CDR3 nucleotides are TGTGCCAGCAGTTACAGGGGGCGTTCCTATAATTCACCCCTCCACTTT.

The CDR3 sequence: CASSNGQPNQPQHF. The CDR3 DNA sequence: TGTGCCAGCAGTAATGGGCAGCCCAATCAGCCCCAGCATTTT. This chain connects TRBV2 to TRBJ1-5; the D is unclear. Trimming removed 5 bases at V and 3 bases at J, with 11 bases between. Germline CDR1 and CDR2: SNHLY and FYNNEI. This CDR3 comprises 14 residues. Based on the CDR3 plus reference TRBV2 and TRBJ1-5, the full variable domain is EPEVTQTPSHQVTQMGQEVILRCVPISNHLYFYWYRQILGQKVEFLVSFYNNEISEKSEIFDDQFSVERPDGSNFTLKIRSTKLEDSAMYFCASSNGQPNQPQHFGDGTRLSIL.

With regard to this clone: Within the sample, other DNA sequences also encode this same CDR3. V gene TRBV28 combines with J gene TRBJ2-3, with unresolved D. The CDR3 is 15 residues long. V lost 2 bases to trimming and J lost 0 bases, with 9 bases between them. Per germline, CDR1 MDHEN and CDR2 SYDVKM. CDR3 coding DNA: TGTGCCAGCAGTTTAGAGGTGACTAGCACAGATACGCAGTATTTT. As protein: CASSLEVTSTDTQYF.

The chain joins TRBV7-3 to TRBJ1-1; TRBD1 aligns across 12 bases. The V gene's germline CDR1 is SGHTA and CDR2 FQGTGA. Trimming at V came to 2 bases and at J to 11 bases, leaving 9 bases not matched to a gene. The CDR3 length is 15 residues. CDR3 nucleotides: TGTGCCAGCAGCTTAGGGACAGGGGGCTCAACGAGGGCTTTCTTT. This gives the protein CASSLGTGGSTRAFF.

This clone has only one observation. This chain connects TRBV7-8 to TRBJ2-2; D is ambiguous. Trimming cost V 5 bases and J 4 bases, with 5 bases left between them. The CDR3 length is 12 residues. Per the germline V gene, CDR1 is SGHVS and CDR2 is FQNEAQ. In DNA form, the CDR3 reads TGTGCCAGCAGCCAGGCCACCGGGGAGCTGTTTTTT. Encoded protein: CASSQATGELFF.

The rearrangement joins TRBV7-3 to TRBJ2-5; D may be TRBD2 (6 bases). Germline values: CDR1 SGHTA, CDR2 FQGTGA. The CDR3 is 15 amino acids. V lost 1 base and J lost 1, with 10 bases in between. CDR3 in DNA: TGTGCCAGCAGCTTAATGGGGACTCCCCAAGAGACCCAGTACTTC. Amino acid sequence: CASSLMGTPQETQYF.

CDR3 protein: CASSPRTSGTDTQYF. In DNA, the CDR3 is TGTGCCAGCTCACCTCGGACTAGCGGAACAGATACGCAGTATTTT. The chain couples TRBV18 to TRBJ2-3; the match to TRBD2 covers 10 bases. The CDR3 loop spans 15 amino acids. CDR1 and CDR2 (germline): KGHSH, LQKENI. The J segment lost 3 bases and the V segment lost 3 bases, leaving 3 bases of the junction unmatched.

J is TRBJ1-5 and V is TRBV30; tentative D call: TRBD1 (5 bases). Germline V gives CDR1 GTSNPN, CDR2 SVGIG (reference sequence). The CDR3 has 13 amino acids. V was clipped by 2 bases and J by 6 bases, with 11 bases between them. CDR3 in amino acids: CAWSTGTAQPQHF. Here the CDR3 DNA reads TGTGCCTGGAGTACCGGGACTGCTCAGCCCCAGCATTTT.

The chain carries TRBV7-9 and TRBJ2-1; D is possibly TRBD1 (6 bases). The CDR3 sequence is 14 residues long. Germline lookup yields CDR1 SEHNR and CDR2 FQNEAQ (reference sequence). Deletions cut 2 bases from V and 7 bases from J, with 12 bases between. Here the CDR3 reads CASSLMTGRNEQFF. CDR3 nucleotides: TGTGCCAGCAGCTTAATGACAGGAAGAAATGAGCAGTTCTTC.